This TCR beta chain was captured in a study of blood T cell repertoires in COVID-19. As for the study in general: The samples span acute and convalescent COVID-19 from the United States, Italy and Spain. PBMCs, B-cell-depleted T cells, or T cells were the source of the cDNA or gDNA that made up the material.

One Seattle source followed patients from active infection through their disease course. Authors' methods: For nucleated cells, counts were estimated from reference gene primer amplification. The data were produced by immunoSEQ multiplex PCR, yet TCRdb's version contains in-frame clones alone and is incomplete. That table supplies the V and J calls and clone size; D and trimming were determined from the DNA. Found here are approximately 110,000 clones, more than 70% of them singletons; the top ten hold around 3.3%. The CDR3 is 17 residues long. V gave up 6 bases and J gave up 3 bases, with 23 bases separating them. Germline CDR1 ENHRY, CDR2 SYGVKD.

The specimen sequenced was peripheral blood. This receptor was taken from an elderly woman with COVID-19, enrolled during active disease. V is TRBV10-3 and J is TRBJ1-2; a weak D match, TRBD1 (6 bases). The CDR3 is CAISAGGTKTMDYGYTF. In nucleotides, the CDR3 is TGTGCCATCAGCGCCGGGGGGACAAAAACTATGGACTATGGCTACACCTTC.